A selection of T cell receptor beta chains follows, all from one sample in a study of glioma-infiltrating T cells after dendritic cell vaccination. The table came from immunoSEQ multiplex PCR; TCRdb's copy has only in-frame clones and leaves some out. Among 75,000 to 95,000 clones listed, about nine tenths were seen once. The material sequenced was blood, taken after dendritic cell vaccination. The receptors were gathered from a human donor with glioblastoma. Both conserved end residues are part of each CDR3. D genes are given only for firm matches. Not every row has a clone size; where given, it reads once, few, many or a size class.

v_call: TRBV19
d_call: TRBD1
cdr3_length: 15
j_call: TRBJ1-5
clone_size: few
cdr3_nt: TGTGCCAGTAGACCCTGGGACAGGGACAATCAGCCCCAGCATTTT
cdr3_aa: CASRPWDRDNQPQHF

v_call: TRBV19
d_call: .
cdr3_length: 17
j_call: TRBJ1-1
clone_size: .
cdr3_nt: TGTGCCAGTAGTATCCCCCGGGAGGGCCTACGGGGCACTGAAGCTTTCTTT
cdr3_aa: CASSIPREGLRGTEAFF

v_call: TRBV5-1
d_call: .
cdr3_length: 16
j_call: TRBJ1-3
clone_size: few
cdr3_nt: TGCGCCAGCAGCTTGGTTCCAGGCATCTCTGGAAACACCATATATTTT
cdr3_aa: CASSLVPGISGNTIYF

v_call: TRBV5-5
d_call: .
cdr3_length: 13
j_call: TRBJ1-4
clone_size: .
cdr3_nt: TGTGCCAGCAGCTCCGCCGGGAGGGAAAAACTGTTTTTT
cdr3_aa: CASSSAGREKLFF

v_call: TRBV15
d_call: TRBD1
cdr3_length: 15
j_call: TRBJ1-3
clone_size: .
cdr3_nt: TGTGCCACCAGCAGCCGACAGGGTGTTGGAAACACCATATATTTT
cdr3_aa: CATSSRQGVGNTIYF

v_call: TRBV30
d_call: .
cdr3_length: 15
j_call: TRBJ1-4
clone_size: .
cdr3_nt: TGTGCCTGGAGTCTGGGCACCCCGGCTAATGAAAAACTGTTTTTT
cdr3_aa: CAWSLGTPANEKLFF

v_call: TRBV13
d_call: .
cdr3_length: 14
j_call: TRBJ1-5
clone_size: .
cdr3_nt: TGTGCCAGCAGCTTAGGTGGCGGGGATCAGCTCCAGCATTTT
cdr3_aa: CASSLGGGDQLQHF

v_call: TRBV15
d_call: .
cdr3_length: 15
j_call: TRBJ2-7
clone_size: .
cdr3_nt: TGTGCCACCAGCAGCATCGAGGAACTGACCTACGAGCAGTACTTC
cdr3_aa: CATSSIEELTYEQYF

v_call: TRBV19
d_call: .
cdr3_length: 15
j_call: TRBJ2-2
clone_size: .
cdr3_nt: TGTGCCAGTAGTATAGGTACGGCGAACACCGGGGAGCTGTTTTTT
cdr3_aa: CASSIGTANTGELFF

v_call: TRBV10-3
d_call: .
cdr3_length: 14
j_call: TRBJ1-1
clone_size: .
cdr3_nt: TGTGCCATCAGTGCGATACAGCTGAACACTGAAGCTTTCTTT
cdr3_aa: CAISAIQLNTEAFF

v_call: TRBV11-3
d_call: TRBD2
cdr3_length: 15
j_call: TRBJ2-5
clone_size: .
cdr3_nt: TGTGCCAGCAGCTTGTTAGCGGGAGTAGGTGAGACCCAGTACTTC
cdr3_aa: CASSLLAGVGETQYF

v_call: TRBV11-3
d_call: TRBD1
cdr3_length: 13
j_call: TRBJ1-5
clone_size: .
cdr3_nt: TGTGCCAGCAGCGACCATGGACAGGGCCCCCAGCATTTT
cdr3_aa: CASSDHGQGPQHF

v_call: TRBV5-1
d_call: .
cdr3_length: 14
j_call: TRBJ1-6
clone_size: .
cdr3_nt: TGCGCCAGCAGCTTGGATTCTTATAGTTCACCCCTCCACTTT
cdr3_aa: CASSLDSYSSPLHF

v_call: TRBV5-1
d_call: TRBD2
cdr3_length: 15
j_call: TRBJ2-1
clone_size: .
cdr3_nt: TGCGCCAGCAGCCTCCTAGCGGGGGGGAACAATGAGCAGTTCTTC
cdr3_aa: CASSLLAGGNNEQFF

v_call: TRBV9
d_call: TRBD1
cdr3_length: 15
j_call: TRBJ1-3
clone_size: .
cdr3_nt: TGTGCCAGCAGCGTGTCGGGGACAGTCGGAAACACCATATATTTT
cdr3_aa: CASSVSGTVGNTIYF

v_call: TRBV2
d_call: TRBD2
cdr3_length: 15
j_call: TRBJ2-3
clone_size: .
cdr3_nt: TGTGCCAGCAGCGGGGGGGCGGGGAGCACAGATACGCAGTATTTT
cdr3_aa: CASSGGAGSTDTQYF

v_call: TRBV7-2
d_call: TRBD2
cdr3_length: 16
j_call: TRBJ2-1
clone_size: once
cdr3_nt: TGTGCCAGCAGCTTAGCCCCTTCTAGCGGGGGGGGCGGGCAGTTCTTC
cdr3_aa: CASSLAPSSGGGGQFF

v_call: TRBV7-9
d_call: TRBD1
cdr3_length: 15
j_call: TRBJ2-7
clone_size: .
cdr3_nt: TGTGCCAGCAGCGAGACAGGGGCCAAGGTATACGAGCAGTACTTC
cdr3_aa: CASSETGAKVYEQYF

v_call: TRBV15
d_call: TRBD2
cdr3_length: 17
j_call: TRBJ2-1
clone_size: .
cdr3_nt: TGTGCCACCAGCAGAGACGGGCTAGCGGTGTCCTACAATGAGCAGTTCTTC
cdr3_aa: CATSRDGLAVSYNEQFF

v_call: TRBV6-5
d_call: TRBD1
cdr3_length: 16
j_call: TRBJ2-7
clone_size: .
cdr3_nt: TGTGCCAGCAGTTTACGGACCAGGACAGGCCACTACGAGCAGTACTTC
cdr3_aa: CASSLRTRTGHYEQYF

v_call: TRBV5-5
d_call: .
cdr3_length: 15
j_call: TRBJ2-1
clone_size: once
cdr3_nt: TGTGCCAGCAGCTTGCTAGCAGGCGACTACAATGAGCAGTTCTTC
cdr3_aa: CASSLLAGDYNEQFF

v_call: TRBV7-9
d_call: TRBD1
cdr3_length: 15
j_call: TRBJ2-3
clone_size: .
cdr3_nt: TGTGCCAGCAGCTCTGCGACAGGGAACACAGATACGCAGTATTTT
cdr3_aa: CASSSATGNTDTQYF

v_call: TRBV7-9
d_call: TRBD1
cdr3_length: 18
j_call: TRBJ1-2
clone_size: .
cdr3_nt: TGTGCCAGCAGCTTGGGCGCCGGGACAGGGGGCCGGAGCTATGGCTACACCTTC
cdr3_aa: CASSLGAGTGGRSYGYTF

v_call: TRBV10-3
d_call: TRBD2
cdr3_length: 13
j_call: TRBJ2-2
clone_size: .
cdr3_nt: TGTGCCATCAGGCTAGCGGGGGCCGGGGAGCTGTTTTTT
cdr3_aa: CAIRLAGAGELFF

v_call: TRBV7-2
d_call: .
cdr3_length: 15
j_call: TRBJ1-2
clone_size: .
cdr3_nt: TGTGCCAGCAGCTCAGCCCAGGCAAATATAATCAACTGTACCTTC
cdr3_aa: CASSSAQANIINCTF

v_call: TRBV7-9
d_call: .
cdr3_length: 17
j_call: TRBJ2-3
clone_size: .
cdr3_nt: TGTGCCAGCAGCTTAAGAGAGTCGAGCTTTCTGTTAGATACGCAGTATTTT
cdr3_aa: CASSLRESSFLLDTQYF

v_call: TRBV5-1
d_call: TRBD2
cdr3_length: 24
j_call: TRBJ2-6
clone_size: .
cdr3_nt: TGCGCCAGCAGCCTAAGAGGATTGGAGCCGTTCCTTAGCGGGAGGGACGATGGGGCCAACGTCCTGACTTTC
cdr3_aa: CASSLRGLEPFLSGRDDGANVLTF

v_call: TRBV2
d_call: TRBD1
cdr3_length: 15
j_call: TRBJ1-1
clone_size: .
cdr3_nt: TGTGCCAGCAGTGGGGGACAGGGAAGAAGCGCTGAAGCTTTCTTT
cdr3_aa: CASSGGQGRSAEAFF

v_call: TRBV5-1
d_call: .
cdr3_length: 12
j_call: TRBJ1-1
clone_size: .
cdr3_nt: TGCGCCAGTACCCGGGAGAACACTGAAGCTTTCTTT
cdr3_aa: CASTRENTEAFF

v_call: TRBV6-1
d_call: TRBD1
cdr3_length: 11
j_call: TRBJ2-7
clone_size: .
cdr3_nt: TGTGCCAGCATCGGCGGGACAGGGATTCTCTTC
cdr3_aa: CASIGGTGILF

v_call: TRBV5-1
d_call: .
cdr3_length: 14
j_call: TRBJ2-2
clone_size: .
cdr3_nt: TGCGCCAGCAGGGGCGGGGCAGCCGAAGGGGAGCTGTTTTTT
cdr3_aa: CASRGGAAEGELFF

v_call: TRBV29-1
d_call: .
cdr3_length: 10
j_call: TRBJ2-1
clone_size: once
cdr3_nt: TGCAGCGCAGTTAATAATGAGCAGTTCTTC
cdr3_aa: CSAVNNEQFF

v_call: TRBV7-9
d_call: .
cdr3_length: 15
j_call: TRBJ2-3
clone_size: .
cdr3_nt: TGTGCCAGCAGACAGACTAGGCGGGCGGCAGATACGCAGTATTTT
cdr3_aa: CASRQTRRAADTQYF